Sequencing of this T cell receptor (beta chain) was carried out in a study of T cell responses to AZD1222 COVID-19 vaccine. Trimming stripped 0 bases from V and 0 bases from J, with 9 bases between. The CDR3 is made up of 15 amino acids. The germline V gene encodes CDR1 SGHRS and CDR2 YFSETQ. Sequencing was performed with immunoSEQ multiplex PCR; in TCRdb, only in-frame clones are kept and a portion is missing. The sample yields under 130,000 clones, over 75% seen once. The clonotype originates from an adult in good health. The sequencing used peripheral blood, collected on day 0 of AZD1222 vaccination. V gene TRBV5-1 combines with J gene TRBJ1-1; D unclear. The CDR3 nucleotides are TGCGCCAGCAGCTTGGGGCGGGCCATGAACACTGAAGCTTTCTTT. Translation: CASSLGRAMNTEAFF.